This TCR beta chain derives from a study of T cells in Graves' hyperthyroidism and ophthalmopathy. Study-wide results and caveats: Prediction of ophthalmopathy progression came a median approximately 7 months pre-onset. Most thyroid clonotypes expanded above 0.001 appeared in blood too. Separating ophthalmopathy from stable hyperthyroidism was achieved by a 13 V-J model.

As regards this clonotype: The antigen is undetermined.

The junction had 7 bases not matched to a gene; V was cut back by 4 bases and J by 5 bases. This CDR3 comprises 16 residues. Germline V gene sequence: CDR1 SGHTA, CDR2 FQGTGA. Using RNA transcripts as the source, TCR beta CDR3 regions were amplified. The HTBI primer set was used in a first-round RT-PCR of the TCR CDR3. TCRdb redid the calling of the multiplex PCR reads with MiXCR, one entry per CDR3 protein. The data hold 700,000 or so distinct CDR3 sequences, with about a sixth observed a single time. The TCR comes from a man younger than 35 with Graves' hyperthyroidism. The source material was blood. V is TRBV7-3 and J is TRBJ2-1, with 11 positions matching TRBD2. The CDR3, as DNA: TGTGCCAGCAGCTCGTCCCTAGCGGGAGGCGACAATGAGCAGTTCTTC. Amino acid sequence: CASSSSLAGGDNEQFF.